The 29 T cell receptor beta chains reported below all come from one sample, sequenced in a study of T cells in Graves' hyperthyroidism and ophthalmopathy. TCR beta CDR3 regions were amplified from RNA transcripts. In the first-round RT-PCR of the TCR CDR3, the HTBI primer set was used. TCRdb used MiXCR to reprocess the multiplex PCR reads, holding one entry per CDR3 protein. Of more than 55,000 distinct CDR3 sequences in the sample, roughly 50% are singletons; the top ten hold 2.5% to 4%. Sequenced sample: blood. These receptors came from a woman in her fifties or sixties with Graves' ophthalmopathy.

The table lists this clonotype with many counts. The V and J genes are TRBV10-2 and TRBJ2-5; TRBD2 aligns across 15 bases. Germline values: CDR1 WSHSY, CDR2 SAAADI. This CDR3 has 16 residues. With V trimmed by 4 bases and J by 5 bases, 5 bases remained unmatched. CDR3 DNA sequence: TGCGCCAGCAGTGGGACTAGCGGGAGGGTTGGGGAGACCCAGTACTTC. As protein: CASSGTSGRVGETQYF.

Many counts were recorded for this clonotype. This clone may be a read error of a much larger clone one base away. This chain links TRBV12-3 or TRBV12-4 with TRBJ2-7, with D unresolved. V was pared by 0 bases and J by 5 bases, with 2 bases between. CDR3 length equals 11 residues. This CDR3 reads CASSLAHEQYF. The CDR3 region has the DNA TGTGCCAGCAGTTTAGCGCACGAGCAGTACTTC.

This chain joins TRBV20-1 and TRBJ2-5, with a weak D call TRBD2 (5 bases). Trimming shortened V by 1 base and J by 2 bases, and 23 bases separated the two germline ends. This CDR3 is built from 18 residues. CDR1 is DFQATT, CDR2 SNEGSKA, per germline (reference sequence). CDR3: CSARVGSRASRRQETQYF. The CDR3 DNA sequence: TGCAGTGCTAGAGTGGGATCGAGGGCTAGCAGGAGACAAGAGACCCAGTACTTC.

The chain uses TRBV7-3 and TRBJ1-2; D ambiguous. This CDR3 has 13 amino acids. Deletions cut 2 bases from V and 5 bases from J, with 9 bases between. Germline V gene data show CDR1 as SGHTA and CDR2 as FQGTGA. The CDR3 DNA sequence: TGTGCCAGCAGCTTAGAGAGGATTTATGGCTACACCTTC. This encodes CASSLERIYGYTF.

With regard to this clonotype: Because the CDR3 is missing its conserved closing phenylalanine or tryptophan, this is likely a read error. The V and J genes are TRBV29-1 and TRBJ2-1; the match to TRBD1 covers 8 bases. Germline CDR1 reads SQVTM; CDR2 reads ANQGSEA. The CDR3 contains 13 residues. Unmatched junction bases numbered 6, after V lost 5 bases and J lost 6 bases. The DNA of the CDR3 is TGCAGCGTTTGTCGGGACAGGTGCAATGAGCAGTTCTGC. Translation gives CSVCRDRCNEQFC.

This clonotype was recorded many times. The rearrangement links TRBV6-1 to TRBJ2-7, with a possible D match to TRBD2 (5 bases). Looked up from germline, CDR1 is MNHNS and CDR2 is SASEGT. Trimming stripped 2 bases from V and 4 bases from J, with 21 bases between. This CDR3 is built from 17 residues. In nucleotides, the CDR3 is TGTGCCAGCAGTGAAATTAGCGATCGAGGGTGGAGGTACGAGCAGTACTTC. Protein sequence: CASSEISDRGWRYEQYF.

This clonotype was found many times. This chain uses TRBV13 with TRBJ2-2, with D unclear. CDR3 length equals 14 residues. Trimming stripped 0 bases from V and 6 bases from J, with 8 bases between. Germline lookup yields CDR1 PRHDT and CDR2 FYEKMQ (reference sequence). The CDR3: CASSLGYPSGELFF. In nucleotides, the CDR3 is TGTGCCAGCAGCTTAGGGTATCCCTCCGGGGAGCTGTTTTTT.

The chain has TRBV11-2 and TRBJ2-7; 9 positions agree with TRBD2. The trim removed 6 bases at V and 2 bases at J, leaving 17 bases unmatched. CDR1 and CDR2 (germline): SGHAT, FQNNGV. This CDR3 region has 18 residues. This CDR3 reads CASRVSRGGLAGTYEQYF. In DNA, the CDR3 is TGTGCCAGCAGGGTCTCGAGGGGTGGGCTAGCGGGGACCTACGAGCAGTACTTC. The variable domain in full, completed from reference TRBV11-2 and TRBJ2-7, reads EAGVAQSPRYKIIEKRQSVAFWCNPISGHATLYWYQQILGQGPKLLIQFQNNGVVDDSQLPKDRFSAERLKGVDSTLKIQPAKLEDSAVYLCASRVSRGGLAGTYEQYFGPGTRLTVT.

The CDR3 loop is CSAPGTSETQYF. The CDR3 nucleotides read TGCAGTGCTCCCGGGACTAGCGAGACCCAGTACTTC. The genes are TRBV20-1 and TRBJ2-5; 9 nucleotides agree with TRBD2. V shed 5 bases, J shed 5 bases, and the junction held 3 bases outside the gene matches. CDR3 length: 12 residues. Germline V gives CDR1 DFQATT, CDR2 SNEGSKA (reference sequence).

This chain uses TRBV29-1 with TRBJ2-2, with 10 positions matching TRBD2. Germline V gives CDR1 SQVTM, CDR2 ANQGSEA. The CDR3 has 16 amino acids. V was clipped by 8 bases and J by 1 base; unmatched bases: 10. This CDR3 reads CSQGLAGAKNTGELFF. CDR3 nucleotides: TGCAGCCAGGGCCTAGCGGGGGCCAAGAACACCGGGGAGCTGTTTTTT.

In nucleotides, the CDR3 is TGTGCCAGCAGCTTAGGAGTTAGCGAGAACTACGAGCAGTACTTC. Amino acids: CASSLGVSENYEQYF. The chain is built from TRBV7-8 and TRBJ2-7, with D possibly matching TRBD2 (5 bases). The V gene's germline CDR1 is SGHVS and CDR2 FQNEAQ. Deletions cut 1 base from V and 3 bases from J, with 13 bases between. The CDR3 contains 15 residues.

This clonotype was picked up one time. The rearrangement uses TRBV20-1 and TRBJ2-5; D unclear. This CDR3 comprises 9 residues. Germline values: CDR1 DFQATT, CDR2 SNEGSKA (reference sequence). Trimming stripped 0 bases from V and 10 bases from J, with 3 bases between. CDR3 loop: CSARDIQYF. CDR3 coding DNA: TGCAGTGCTAGAGATATCCAGTACTTC.

Details on this clonotype: The CDR3 carries no conserved terminal phenylalanine or tryptophan, so it likely arises from a read error. This chain joins TRBV7-9 and TRBJ2-3; D not certain. The last part of the DNA fits TRBJ1-5 better; the J call may be wrong. Looked up from germline, CDR1 is SEHNR and CDR2 is FQNEAQ (reference sequence). The CDR3 extends over 14 amino acids. DNA of the CDR3: TGTGCCAGCAGGTTTCCCCCTAGTTTCGATACGCAGCATTCT. It translates to CASRFPPSFDTQHS.

The chain carries TRBV19 and TRBJ2-5, with 8 positions matching TRBD2. The CDR3 is made up of 14 amino acids. The ends lost 4 bases at V and 5 bases at J; junction bases unmatched: 6. CDR1 is LNHDA, CDR2 SQIVND, per germline (reference sequence). The DNA of the CDR3 is TGTGCCAGTAGTAGTAGCGGGAATCGGGAGACCCAGTACTTC. The encoded protein is CASSSSGNRETQYF.

As for this clonotype: Mismatch with germline at one junction end may stem from a read error. The chain employs TRBV24-1 and TRBJ2-3; 10 nucleotides line up with TRBD1. This CDR3 is 22 amino acids long. The germline V gene encodes CDR1 KGHDR and CDR2 SFDVKD. Here the CDR3 reads CATSDLGRQGARSGGRSNTQYF. The CDR3 DNA follows: TGTGCCACCAGTGATTTAGGGCGACAGGGGGCGCGCAGCGGGGGCCGGAGTAATACACAGTATTTT.

The chain joins TRBV19 to TRBJ1-2; 7 bases line up with TRBD1. The CDR3 is 15 amino acids. The germline CDR1 and CDR2 sequences are LNHDA and SQIVND (reference sequence). V dropped 4 bases and J dropped 6; count of bases not matched to a gene: 11. CDR3 protein: CASSTYRGGEDGYTF. DNA for the CDR3: TGTGCCAGTAGTACCTACAGGGGTGGAGAGGATGGCTACACCTTC.

CDR3 sequence reads: CSAVGGQGSNSYNEQFF. The CDR3 DNA reads TGCAGTGCTGTGGGGGGCCAGGGATCAAACTCCTACAATGAGCAGTTCTTC. The rearrangement joins TRBV20-1 to TRBJ2-1; either TRBD1 or TRBD2 may fit D (6 bases each). The V end lost 5 bases, the J end lost 0 bases, and 20 bases lay between the germline ends. The CDR3 loop spans 17 amino acids. Germline V CDR1 and CDR2: DFQATT, SNEGSKA (reference sequence).

Of note for this clonotype: A much larger clone sits a single nucleotide away, making a read error possible. V usage is TRBV6-2 or TRBV6-3 and J usage is TRBJ2-3, with TRBD2 matching over 12 bases. Trimming cost V 0 bases and J 2 bases; bases outside gene matches: 6. This CDR3 has 18 amino acids. The germline V gene has CDR1 MNHEY and CDR2 SVGEGT. The CDR3 region is CASSYSLAGGPDTDTQYF. The CDR3 DNA sequence: TGTGCCAGCAGTTACTCCCTAGCGGGGGGGCCGGACACAGATACGCAGTATTTT.

The chain uses TRBV19 and TRBJ1-1; D is ambiguous. CDR3 length: 12 amino acids. Germline V lookup: CDR1 LNHDA, CDR2 SQIVND (reference sequence). V gave up 11 bases and J gave up 5 bases, with 15 bases separating them. The CDR3 coding sequence is TGTGCCGGTACGTCGGATCGGACTGAAGCTTTCTTT. It translates to CAGTSDRTEAFF.

The gene calls are TRBV5-6 and TRBJ1-2; a possible D gene is TRBD1 (5 bases). The V end lost 4 bases, the J end lost 13 bases, and 11 bases lay between the germline ends. The CDR3 runs to 10 residues. Per the germline V gene, CDR1 is SGHDT and CDR2 is YYEEEE. Here the CDR3 DNA reads TGTGCCAGCAGCCTGGGGGACTCCACCTTC. This encodes CASSLGDSTF. The whole variable domain, filled in from reference TRBV5-6 and TRBJ1-2, reads DAGVTQSPTHLIKTRGQQVTLRCSPKSGHDTVSWYQQALGQGPQFIFQYYEEEERQRGNFPDRFSGHQFPNYSSELNVNALLLGDSALYLCASSLGDSTFGSGTRLTVV.

Comment on this clonotype: One junction end does not reproduce the germline sequence, and a read error may be involved. The V call is TRBV7-7, the J call TRBJ2-1, with 10 nucleotides matching TRBD2. Germline V CDR1 and CDR2: SSHAT, FNYEAQ (reference sequence). The CDR3 loop spans 15 amino acids. The CDR3 loop is CASSPRTSGYNEQFF. The DNA of the CDR3 is TGTGCTAGCAGCCCTAGGACTAGCGGCTACAATGAGCAGTTCTTC.

This clonotype came up many times. V usage is TRBV6-6 and J usage is TRBJ2-7; TRBD2 aligns across 11 bases. The V segment lost 5 bases and the J segment 3 bases; nucleotides outside the gene matches: 12. Germline V lookup: CDR1 MNHNY, CDR2 SVGAGI (reference sequence). The CDR3 sequence is 17 residues long. Here the CDR3 DNA reads TGTGCCAGCAGTGTCCGACTAGCGGGAACAATCCTCTACGAGCAGTACTTC. It is translated as CASSVRLAGTILYEQYF.

V and J are TRBV6-1 and TRBJ1-5; 7 bases map to TRBD1. CDR1 and CDR2 (germline): MNHNS, SASEGT. The CDR3 has 15 residues. V lost 5 bases to trimming and J lost 6 bases; unmatched junction nucleotides: 10. This CDR3 is CASSTTTGLGQPQHF. CDR3 in DNA: TGTGCCAGCAGTACCACGACAGGGTTAGGTCAGCCCCAGCATTTT.

The sample holds many counts of this clonotype. This chain uses TRBV5-8 with TRBJ2-3; TRBD2 matches 9 bases. V lost 0 bases, J lost 3 bases, and 5 bases stayed unmatched. The CDR3 consists of 16 residues. The germline CDR1 and CDR2 sequences are SGHTS and YDEGEE. The CDR3 DNA reads as TGTGCCAGCAGCTTGGGCGGGGGGGCCCGGACAGATACGCAGTATTTT. Protein product: CASSLGGGARTDTQYF.

This clonotype was observed a few times. This chain links TRBV2 with TRBJ1-2; D remains ambiguous. The CDR3 totals 11 residues. Trimming stripped 5 bases from V and 9 bases from J, with 10 bases between. Germline CDR1 is SNHLY and CDR2 is FYNNEI. CDR3 DNA: TGTGCCAGCAGTAATAGCGGGAGCTACACCTTC. It is translated as CASSNSGSYTF.

The chain has TRBV5-1 and TRBJ2-1; D remains ambiguous. This CDR3 region has 13 residues. The germline V gene encodes CDR1 SGHRS and CDR2 YFSETQ. With 6 bases removed from V and 9 bases from J, the gap between germline ends came to 16 bases. The CDR3 loop reads CASITGRWPEQFF. The CDR3 DNA reads TGCGCCAGCATCACTGGGCGCTGGCCTGAGCAGTTCTTC.

In its sample, this clonotype was seen many times. The chain recombines TRBV6-2 or TRBV6-3 with TRBJ1-2; perhaps TRBD1 as D (6 bases). Trimming removed 5 bases from V and 3 bases from J, with 10 bases in between. This CDR3 spans 13 amino acids. Germline assignment: CDR1 MNHEY and CDR2 SVGEGT. This CDR3 is CASSRPGDYGYTF. CDR3 coding DNA: TGTGCCAGCAGTAGGCCAGGGGACTATGGCTACACCTTC.

J is TRBJ2-2 and V is TRBV7-8; TRBD1 matches 7 bases. This CDR3 is built from 14 residues. V lost 5 bases and J lost 6; bases outside the gene matches: 6. The germline CDR1 and CDR2 sequences are SGHVS and FQNEAQ. The CDR3 DNA reads TGTGCCAGCAGCCGTCATGACAGGGCCGGGGAGCTGTTTTTT. Protein product: CASSRHDRAGELFF.

This clonotype has at least ten counts. V and J are TRBV2 and TRBJ1-1, with a possible D match to TRBD1 (5 bases). Trimming shortened V by 8 bases and J by 1 base, and 5 bases separated the two germline ends. CDR1 and CDR2 from the germline V gene are SNHLY and FYNNEI. The CDR3 runs 11 residues. The CDR3 loop is CASGGNTEAFF. The CDR3 nucleotides are TGTGCCAGCGGGGGGAACACTGAAGCTTTCTTT. Filled out from reference TRBV2 and TRBJ1-1, the complete variable domain reads EPEVTQTPSHQVTQMGQEVILRCVPISNHLYFYWYRQILGQKVEFLVSFYNNEISEKSEIFDDQFSVERPDGSNFTLKIRSTKLEDSAMYFCASGGNTEAFFGQGTRLTVV.